One sample yielded the 21 T cell receptor beta chains listed below, sequenced in a study of T cells in women clearing cervical HPV infection. Using immunoSEQ multiplex PCR, the repertoire was profiled, and TCRdb retains in-frame clones only, with some absent. The sample table includes some 15,000 clones. Sequencing used blood buffy coat. The receptors stem from a woman between 18 and 70 years old with a cervical HPV16 infection that either progressed to CIN3+ or cleared (not recorded which).

About this clone itself: The read comes to an end 3 residues before the CDR3 does, leaving the germline J gene to fill in the end. The chain carries TRBV5-1 and TRBJ2-3, with TRBD2 as a possible D gene (5 bases). The V gene's germline CDR1 is SGHRS and CDR2 YFSETQ. The CDR3 runs to 13 residues. V was clipped by 3 bases and J by 0 bases, with 5 bases between them. CDR3 DNA (partial): TGCGCCAGCAGCTGGACTAGCACAGATACG. This gives the protein CASSWTSTDT. The whole CDR3 reads CASSWTSTDTQYF.

Comments on this clone: With the read ending 3 residues before the CDR3 end, the germline J gene is used to fill in that end. This chain joins TRBV2 and TRBJ1-6; 8 nucleotides match TRBD1. The V gene's germline CDR1 is SNHLY and CDR2 FYNNEI. Trimming took 7 bases from V and 9 from J; bases not matched to a gene: 8. The CDR3 totals 14 residues. The CDR3 DNA, read in part, is TGTGCCAGCACCGGGACAGGTGCCGGTTCACCC. It yields the protein CASTGTGAGSP. From start to end, the CDR3 is CASTGTGAGSPLHF.

As for this clone: With the read ending 3 residues before the CDR3 end, the germline J gene is used to fill in that end. The genes are TRBV7-2 and TRBJ1-2, with D unresolved. There are 14 residues in the CDR3. Germline CDR1 is SGHTA and CDR2 is FQGNSA. Between the trimmed V and J ends, which lost 4 bases and 7 bases, there was a span of 16 bases. The covered CDR3 bases are TGTGCCAGCAGCTCTCTCCTGCAGTCCCCTGGC. Translation gives CASSSLLQSPG. In full, the CDR3 is CASSSLLQSPGYTF.

Remarks on this clone: The CDR3 end lies 3 residues beyond the end of the read and is filled in from the germline J gene. The rearrangement joins TRBV19 to TRBJ2-5; 9 bases align to TRBD1. V lost 5 bases and J lost 5; bases outside the gene matches: 3. Germline CDR1 LNHDA, CDR2 SQIVND (reference sequence). The CDR3 length is 13 residues. CDR3 bases read: TGTGCCAGTAGTGTGACAGGGGGGGAGACC. Its protein is CASSVTGGET. The full-length CDR3 reads as CASSVTGGETQYF.

A word on this clone: Read sequence stops 3 residues before the CDR3 end, and the germline J gene provides the missing end. The chain uses TRBV28 and TRBJ2-7, with D possibly matching TRBD2 (6 bases). Trimming removed 7 bases at V and 2 bases at J, with 21 bases between. This CDR3 has 16 residues. Germline V gives CDR1 MDHEN, CDR2 SYDVKM. This CDR3 is CASTITWDSTTYEQYF. The covered CDR3 bases are TGTGCCAGCACCATTACGTGGGACTCGACTACCTACGAG. The full variable domain, its missing parts supplied by reference TRBV28 and TRBJ2-7, is DVKVTQSSRYLVKRTGEKVFLECVQDMDHENMFWYRQDPGLGLRLIYFSYDVKMKEKGDIPEGYSVSREKKERFSLILESASTNQTSMYLCASTITWDSTTYEQYFGPGTRLTVT.

Of note for this clone: Sequencing ends 3 residues short of the CDR3 end; the germline J gene provides the rest. The chain combines TRBV28 with TRBJ1-4; D gene unclear. From germline, CDR1 is MDHEN and CDR2 SYDVKM. The CDR3 totals 14 residues. Between the trimmed V and J ends, which lost 7 bases and 8 bases, there was a span of 17 bases. The CDR3 protein is CASTRAGVGEKLFF. Partial CDR3 DNA: TGTGCCAGCACGAGGGCGGGTGTAGGGGAAAAA.

A note on this clone: Coverage ceases 3 residues before the CDR3 finishes, and the germline J gene fills in the end. The genes are TRBV5-4 and TRBJ1-5, with no clear D. CDR3 length: 12 residues. Trimming shortened V by 1 base and J by 5 bases, and 4 bases separated the two germline ends. Germline V gives CDR1 SGHNT, CDR2 YYREEE (reference sequence). The DNA read from the CDR3 is TGTGCCAGCAGCTTGCGGGATCAGCCC. Protein sequence: CASSLRDQP. Given in full, the CDR3 is CASSLRDQPQHF.

A remark on this clone: A junction boundary mismatches the germline segment, possibly from a read error. The read gets to within 3 residues of the CDR3 end, and the germline J gene fills in the rest. This chain connects TRBV4-2 to TRBJ2-5; 7 bases are shared with TRBD2. This CDR3 spans 16 amino acids. From germline, CDR1 is LGHNA and CDR2 YNFKEQ. CDR3 region: CASSPGQGGYQETQYF. The CDR3 bases that were read are TGCGCCAGCAGCCCGGGCCAGGGAGGGTACCAAGAGACC.

Details on this clone: The read ends 3 residues before the CDR3 terminus; that terminus is restored from the germline J gene. The rearrangement links TRBV7-2 to TRBJ2-7, with D unresolved. Looked up from germline, CDR1 is SGHTA and CDR2 is FQGNSA. The CDR3 loop spans 13 amino acids. Trimming removed 5 bases from V and 1 base from J, with 9 bases in between. CDR3 sequence reads: CASSRSRSYEQYF. CDR3 bases read: TGTGCCAGCAGCCGAAGCAGGTCCTACGAG.

About this clone: The CDR3 end lies 3 residues beyond the end of the read and is filled in from the germline J gene. The chain joins TRBV29-1 to TRBJ2-7; weak D call: TRBD2 (6 bases). This CDR3 contains 14 residues. Trimming cost V 1 base and J 6 bases, with 16 bases left between them. Germline CDR1 is SQVTM and CDR2 is ANQGSEA. CDR3 loop: CSVEVQVAGSEQYF. CDR3 bases read: TGCAGCGTTGAAGTTCAGGTCGCGGGGAGCGAG.

Regarding this clone: Read coverage stops 3 residues before the CDR3 terminus; the germline J gene supplies the remainder. This chain connects TRBV28 to TRBJ1-2; TRBD1 agrees at 10 bases. This CDR3 is built from 12 residues. Trimming took 6 bases from V and 6 from J; bases not matched to a gene: 1. Germline CDR1 is MDHEN and CDR2 is SYDVKM. The DNA read from the CDR3 is TGTGCCAGCAGGGGGACAGGGGATGGC. Translation gives CASRGTGDG. The whole CDR3 protein reads CASRGTGDGYTF.

Notes on this clone: The CDR3 end lies 3 residues beyond the end of the read and is filled in from the germline J gene. The J gene is TRBJ2-6, the V gene TRBV25-1, with a weak D call TRBD2 (5 bases). This CDR3 region has 18 residues. Germline loops: CDR1 MGHDK, CDR2 SYGVNS. V was pared by 3 bases and J by 0 bases, with 15 bases between. The CDR3 sequence: CASSDPTRRGSGANVLTF. Partial CDR3 DNA: TGTGCCAGCAGTGACCCCACGCGCCGGGGCTCTGGGGCCAACGTC.

A note on this clone: The read falls 3 residues short of the CDR3 end, and the missing part is taken from the germline J gene. This rearrangement joins TRBV20-1 to TRBJ2-3, with TRBD2 matching over 12 bases. The CDR3 extends over 18 amino acids. The V gene's germline CDR1 is DFQATT and CDR2 SNEGSKA (reference sequence). With 1 base clipped from V and 7 bases from J, the junction kept 15 bases outside the gene matches. The CDR3 sequence: CSARGLGSSGGASNTQYF. The part of the CDR3 DNA that was read is TGCAGTGCTAGAGGCCTCGGTTCTAGCGGGGGGGCCTCGAATACG.

Comment on this clone: The CDR3 goes on 3 residues after the read ends, and that part is filled in from the germline J gene. J is TRBJ1-1 and V is TRBV19, with 7 bases that match TRBD1. Germline V lookup: CDR1 LNHDA, CDR2 SQIVND (reference sequence). Unmatched junction bases numbered 7, after V lost 3 bases and J lost 0 bases. CDR3 length equals 16 residues. The part of the CDR3 DNA that was read is TGTGCCAGTAGTATGACGGGGGACAGCATGAACACTGAA. It codes for CASSMTGDSMNTE. The entire CDR3 is CASSMTGDSMNTEAFF.

On this clone itself: The CDR3 is cut off 3 residues early in the read; its end comes from the germline J gene. This chain connects TRBV4-1 to TRBJ1-2, with D maybe TRBD1 (5 bases). CDR1 is MGHRA, CDR2 YSYEKL, per germline. V was shortened by 1 base and J by 5 bases, with 11 bases between the two germline ends. The CDR3 is made up of 14 amino acids. CDR3 DNA, as far as it was read: TGCGCCAGCAGCCAAGGTGCAGGGTTGTATGGC. Its protein is CASSQGAGLYG. The whole CDR3 is CASSQGAGLYGYTF.

A note on this clone: The read stops 3 residues short of the end of the CDR3; the missing end is completed from the germline J gene. This chain joins TRBV10-3 and TRBJ2-7; 7 bases agree with TRBD1. V gave up 6 bases and J gave up 5 bases; unmatched junction bases: 7. Germline CDR1 reads ENHRY; CDR2 reads SYGVKD. This CDR3 spans 13 amino acids. CDR3 residues: CAIRGDSSNEQYF. Incomplete CDR3 DNA: TGTGCCATCAGGGGGGACAGTTCCAACGAG.

A word on this clone: The read halts 3 residues ahead of the CDR3 end, with the missing end drawn from the germline J gene. The V and J genes are TRBV6-1 and TRBJ2-1; 7 nucleotides align to TRBD2. The germline CDR1 and CDR2 sequences are MNHNS and SASEGT. The junction had 8 bases not matched to a gene; V was cut back by 1 base and J by 8 bases. This CDR3 contains 15 residues. This CDR3 reads CASSEEGLNLYEQFF. The CDR3 DNA, read in part, is TGTGCCAGCAGTGAAGAGGGACTAAATCTTTATGAG.

As regards this clone: Read sequence stops 3 residues before the CDR3 end, and the germline J gene provides the missing end. V and J are TRBV30 and TRBJ2-5; 11 nucleotides agree with TRBD2. Unmatched junction bases numbered 5, after V lost 3 bases and J lost 2 bases. There are 15 residues in the CDR3. CDR1 and CDR2 from the germline V gene are GTSNPN and SVGIG (reference sequence). The covered CDR3 bases are TGTGCCTGGAGCAAGACTAGCGGGGATCAAGAGACC. It yields the protein CAWSKTSGDQET. The CDR3 in its entirety is CAWSKTSGDQETQYF.

As for this clone: The CDR3 goes on 3 residues after the read ends, and that part is filled in from the germline J gene. The chain combines TRBV11-2 with TRBJ2-7, with D perhaps TRBD1 (6 bases). This CDR3 spans 15 amino acids. Trimming stripped 0 bases from V and 1 base from J, with 10 bases between. CDR1 is SGHAT and CDR2 is FQNNGV in the germline V gene. The CDR3 DNA, read in part, is TGTGCCAGCAGCTTAGATCGACAGGCATCCTACGAG. Translating it yields CASSLDRQASYE. The entire CDR3 protein reads CASSLDRQASYEQYF.

Concerning this clone itself: The CDR3 end is not reached by the read, which stops 3 residues before it; the germline J gene fills it in. The V and J genes are TRBV7-2 and TRBJ1-3; D is perhaps TRBD1 (6 bases). Germline V gene data show CDR1 as SGHTA and CDR2 as FQGNSA. The CDR3 spans 14 residues. Between the trimmed V and J ends, which lost 10 bases and 2 bases, there was a span of 15 bases. The sequenced CDR3 bases are TGTGCCATCTCTTCTGGGGGCACTGGAAACACC. Amino acid sequence: CAISSGGTGNT. The full CDR3 sequence reads CAISSGGTGNTIYF.

As for this clone: An end of the junction differs from the germline gene, which may be a read error. The read terminates 3 residues ahead of where the CDR3 ends, so the germline J gene completes it. This rearrangement joins TRBV4-2 to TRBJ2-3, with 13 nucleotides matching TRBD2. Per the germline V gene, CDR1 is LGHNA and CDR2 is YNFKEQ. This CDR3 is built from 16 residues. The CDR3 DNA, read in part, is TGCGCCAGCAGCCTTGGACTAGCGGGGGTGACAGATACG. This translates into CASSLGLAGVTDT. The CDR3 in its entirety is CASSLGLAGVTDTQYF.